The next 24 T cell receptor beta chains were all read from a single sample in a study of T cell responses to AZD1222 COVID-19 vaccine. TCRdb's copy holds only in-frame clones and misses some; the assay was immunoSEQ multiplex PCR. Of tens of thousands of clones listed, 88% are singletons. The sample was peripheral blood, taken on day 0 of AZD1222 vaccination. The source is an adult in good health.

The chain couples TRBV18 to TRBJ1-3, with 8 nucleotides matching TRBD1. Germline CDR1 is KGHSH and CDR2 is LQKENI. The CDR3 runs 16 residues. The trim removed 5 bases at V and 0 bases at J, leaving 6 bases unmatched. CDR3 protein: CASSAGGMGSGNTIYF. CDR3 nucleotides: TGTGCCAGCTCAGCAGGGGGCATGGGCTCTGGAAACACCATATATTTT. The variable domain in full, completed from reference TRBV18 and TRBJ1-3, reads NAGVMQNPRHLVRRRGQEARLRCSPMKGHSHVYWYRQLPEEGLKFMVYLQKENIIDESGMPKERFSAEFPKEGPSILRIQQVVRGDSAAYFCASSAGGMGSGNTIYFGEGSWLTVV.

This clone occurred once. The rearrangement joins TRBV19 to TRBJ1-1; no reliable D call. The CDR3 is 14 amino acids. V gave up 3 bases and J gave up 1 base, with 9 bases separating them. Germline lookup yields CDR1 LNHDA and CDR2 SQIVND (reference sequence). The CDR3 spells CASSIRERNTEAFF. The DNA for the CDR3 is TGTGCCAGTAGTATCCGGGAAAGGAACACTGAAGCTTTCTTT.

This sequence joins TRBV18 and TRBJ1-2; D gene unclear. V was clipped by 3 bases and J by 4 bases, with 12 bases between them. Germline CDR1 reads KGHSH; CDR2 reads LQKENI. The CDR3 spans 14 residues. The CDR3 sequence is CASSPTPNPYGYTF. DNA for the CDR3: TGTGCCAGCTCACCGACACCAAATCCCTATGGCTACACCTTC.

The gene calls are TRBV27 and TRBJ1-4, with a tentative D call TRBD1 (6 bases). Germline lookup yields CDR1 MNHEY and CDR2 SMNVEV (reference sequence). The CDR3 consists of 15 residues. The V gene lost 2 bases and the J gene lost 1 base, with 8 bases spanning the gap. CDR3 sequence: CASSLGGGTNEKLFF. The CDR3 bases are TGTGCCAGCAGTTTAGGAGGGGGAACTAATGAAAAACTGTTTTTT.

The rearrangement links TRBV11-2 to TRBJ2-1, with 13 bases lining up with TRBD2. Trimming took 4 bases from V and 7 from J; bases not matched to a gene: 13. The CDR3 consists of 18 residues. Looked up from germline, CDR1 is SGHAT and CDR2 is FQNNGV. The CDR3 loop is CASSSLRPTSGRRNEQFF. CDR3 bases: TGTGCCAGCAGCTCGCTCCGGCCGACTAGCGGGAGGAGGAATGAGCAGTTCTTC.

Concerning this clone itself: Other nucleotide sequences in the sample specify the same CDR3. The CDR3 reads CASRALAGGTYEQYF. As DNA, the CDR3 is TGTGCCAGCAGGGCACTAGCGGGAGGGACCTACGAGCAGTACTTC. The chain joins TRBV28 to TRBJ2-7, with TRBD2 identical over 13 bases. V was pared by 6 bases and J by 2 bases, with 4 bases of the junction left unmatched. The CDR3 is 15 amino acids. Germline V CDR1 and CDR2: MDHEN, SYDVKM.

This clone has just one count. CDR3 residues: CASSLEVGTGNPTGELFF. The CDR3 DNA reads as TGTGCCAGCAGCTTAGAAGTAGGGACAGGGAATCCTACCGGGGAGCTGTTTTTT. The chain uses TRBV7-2 and TRBJ2-2; 9 bases line up with TRBD1. Germline V lookup: CDR1 SGHTA, CDR2 FQGNSA. The CDR3 has 18 residues. V shed 1 base and J 5 bases; nucleotides not matched to a gene: 11. Variable domain in full (rest from reference TRBV7-2 and TRBJ2-2): GAGVSQSPSNKVTEKGKDVELRCDPISGHTALYWYRQSLGQGLEFLIYFQGNSAPDKSGLPSDRFSAERTGGSVSTLTIQRTQQEDSAVYLCASSLEVGTGNPTGELFFGEGSRLTVL.

The chain joins TRBV5-5 to TRBJ1-1; D is unresolved. This CDR3 comprises 17 residues. The ends were cut back, 1 base at V and 3 bases at J, with 19 bases in the middle. The germline V gene encodes CDR1 SGHKS and CDR2 YYEKEE (reference sequence). CDR3 in DNA: TGTGCCAGCAGCTTGCGGCAGGTACCTCGGGTGGACACTGAAGCTTTCTTT. Amino acid sequence: CASSLRQVPRVDTEAFF.

The chain is built from TRBV6-5 and TRBJ2-4; D uncertain. Looked up from germline, CDR1 is MNHEY and CDR2 is SVGAGI. V lost 5 bases, J lost 1 base, and 6 bases lay in between. The length of the CDR3 is 13 residues. CDR3: CASSPDAKNIQYF. For the CDR3, the DNA is TGTGCCAGCAGTCCAGATGCCAAAAACATTCAGTACTTC.

This clone has a single count. This chain joins TRBV11-2 and TRBJ1-2, with D possibly being TRBD1 (6 bases). Germline-derived CDR1 and CDR2 are SGHAT and FQNNGV. Trimming shortened V by 1 base and J by 0 bases, and 15 bases separated the two germline ends. There are 17 residues in the CDR3. The CDR3, as DNA: TGTGCCAGCAGCTTAGTAGGGGGGGACAAAACTAACTATGGCTACACCTTC. Translating it yields CASSLVGGDKTNYGYTF.

The chain couples TRBV7-2 to TRBJ1-2; 12 nucleotides match TRBD1. CDR3 length: 17 residues. The germline V gene has CDR1 SGHTA and CDR2 FQGNSA. J gave up 4 bases and V 2 bases, and 8 bases lay outside the gene matches. DNA of the CDR3: TGTGCCAGCAGCTTAATCCCCGGGACAGGGGGCCTCTATGGCTACACCTTC. This encodes CASSLIPGTGGLYGYTF.

The chain links TRBV3-1 (or the pseudogene TRBV3-2) to TRBJ2-3; 10 bases line up with TRBD2. The V and J ends lost 4 bases and 1 base, in that order; junction bases with no gene match: 5. The length of the CDR3 is 16 residues. The V gene's germline CDR1 is LGHDT and CDR2 YNNKEL (reference sequence). CDR3 bases: TGTGCCAGCAGCCCCCCGGGACTAGCGCGCACAGATACGCAGTATTTT. Translation gives CASSPPGLARTDTQYF.

This chain uses TRBV6-4 with TRBJ2-7; 15 bases line up with TRBD2. Losses at the gene ends were 6 bases for V and 10 bases for J; bases not matched to a gene: 16. The CDR3 is made up of 17 amino acids. Germline V gives CDR1 MRHNA, CDR2 SNTAGT. The CDR3 bases are TGTGCCAGCAGCATCAACGATTCCGGGACTAGCGGGAGGCATCAGTACTTC. Its protein product is CASSINDSGTSGRHQYF.

The chain is built from TRBV25-1 and TRBJ1-5, with 9 bases matching TRBD1. CDR1 MGHDK and CDR2 SYGVNS come from the germline V gene. The CDR3 sequence is 14 residues long. V lost 4 bases, J lost 10 bases, and 8 bases stayed unmatched. This CDR3 reads CASSVTGGYAPQHF. The CDR3, as DNA: TGTGCCAGCAGTGTTACAGGGGGCTACGCTCCCCAGCATTTT.

The J gene is TRBJ2-4, the V gene TRBV10-2; 8 bases are a match to TRBD2. Trimming cost V 6 bases and J 8 bases; bases outside gene matches: 12. This CDR3 comprises 15 residues. Germline CDR1 is WSHSY and CDR2 is SAAADI. As DNA, the CDR3 is TGCGCCAGCAGAAATCCGGGGGGGGAAATGCACATTCAGTACTTC. Protein sequence: CASRNPGGEMHIQYF.

In its sample, this clone was seen once. The chain combines TRBV7-7 with TRBJ2-3; no reliable D call. From germline, CDR1 is SSHAT and CDR2 FNYEAQ (reference sequence). Trimming took 11 bases from V and 2 from J, leaving 14 bases between them. CDR3 length equals 13 residues. Written as DNA, the CDR3 is TGTGCCTCGTCCAGCGCAAACACAGATACGCAGTATTTT. It yields the protein CASSSANTDTQYF.

This chain uses TRBV18 with TRBJ2-3; D remains ambiguous. The CDR3 has 13 residues. The germline gives CDR1 KGHSH, CDR2 LQKENI. V was trimmed by 0 bases and J by 0 bases, leaving 1 base between them. CDR3 DNA: TGTGCCAGCTCACCACCTAGCACAGATACGCAGTATTTT. Protein: CASSPPSTDTQYF.

The genes are TRBV5-1 and TRBJ2-6, with D perhaps being TRBD1 or TRBD2 (5 bases each). Trimming shortened V by 6 bases and J by 4 bases, and 11 bases separated the two germline ends. This CDR3 comprises 14 residues. Germline V gives CDR1 SGHRS, CDR2 YFSETQ. The DNA for the CDR3 is TGCGCCAGCATGAGGGGTGACGGGGCCAACGTCCTGACTTTC. Its translation: CASMRGDGANVLTF.

The chain carries TRBV12-5 and TRBJ2-7, with 10 bases identical to TRBD1. CDR1 and CDR2 (germline): LGHNT, FRNRAP. J lost 5 bases, V lost 6 bases, and 7 bases had no gene match. The CDR3 has 14 residues. In DNA, the CDR3 is TGTGCTAGTGGCGCGGGACAGGGGTCCCACGAGCAGTACTTC. It translates to CASGAGQGSHEQYF.

The chain couples TRBV2 to TRBJ1-3; no firm D call. The ends were cut back, 6 bases at V and 6 bases at J, with 15 bases in the middle. CDR1 and CDR2 (germline): SNHLY, FYNNEI. The CDR3 extends over 14 amino acids. This CDR3 is CASSRQPNKNTIYF. Here the CDR3 DNA reads TGTGCCAGCAGCCGGCAGCCTAATAAAAACACCATATATTTT.

CDR3 nucleotide sequence: TGTGCCAGCAGTCGGAAAAACAGGGTCGAGCAGTACTTC. Its protein product is CASSRKNRVEQYF. The gene calls are TRBV6-2 or TRBV6-3 and TRBJ2-7, with D possibly being TRBD1 (6 bases). The CDR3 sequence is 13 residues long. Germline loops: CDR1 MNHEY, CDR2 SVGEGT. V lost 5 bases and J lost 6, with 14 bases in between.

V gene TRBV27 combines with J gene TRBJ2-2; D not resolved. V lost 5 bases to trimming and J lost 0 bases, with 7 bases between them. Germline-derived CDR1 and CDR2 are MNHEY and SMNVEV (reference sequence). The CDR3 length is 14 residues. CDR3 DNA: TGTGCCAGCAGTCTAGAAGCGAACACCGGGGAGCTGTTTTTT. This translates into CASSLEANTGELFF.

The J gene is TRBJ2-2, the V gene TRBV4-3, with 11 bases that match TRBD2. The CDR3 consists of 19 residues. The V segment lost 0 bases and the J segment 2 bases; nucleotides outside the gene matches: 8. Per the germline V gene, CDR1 is LGHNA and CDR2 is YSLEER. The CDR3 here is CASSQDPPGLADNTGELFF. The CDR3 coding sequence is TGCGCCAGCAGCCAAGACCCTCCGGGACTAGCGGATAACACCGGGGAGCTGTTTTTT.

The chain joins TRBV24-1 to TRBJ2-6; 9 bases map to TRBD1. From germline, CDR1 is KGHDR and CDR2 SFDVKD. CDR3 length equals 17 residues. The trim removed 8 bases at V and 0 bases at J, leaving 7 bases unmatched. CDR3 sequence (DNA): TGTGCCACCAATCCGGGACAGGGTGGCTCTGGGGCCAACGTCCTGACTTTC. Residues: CATNPGQGGSGANVLTF.